What follows are 27 T cell receptor beta chains derived from one specimen sequenced in a study of regulatory T cells in long-lasting Graves disease (dated by TCRdb to 2020 to 2023). Interpreted using the paper, the time point label stands for: newly diagnosed GD, antithyroid drugs for less than 3 months. For both TCR sequencing and RNA sequencing, RNA was extracted from PBMCs in TRIzol. The library came from multiplex PCR. Sequencing took place on an Illumina HiSeq 4000. To build TCR beta libraries, CDR3 regions were amplified by Arm-PCR using iRepertoire HTBI primers. Clones were called with MiXCR by TCRdb after fastp trimmed the public reads at Q25, and only in-frame beta chains were retained. Rows are unified per CDR3 protein, each entry keeping the most common DNA and genes. The sample table contains 360,000 or so distinct CDR3 sequences; only one count was recorded for about 12% of them. 18% of the sample is taken by the ten largest.

The same data also went into a second study, on T cells in Graves' hyperthyroidism and ophthalmopathy.

This specimen consisted of peripheral blood mononuclear cells (PBMCs), obtained at new diagnosis, from a patient treated with antithyroid drugs. These receptors were taken from a woman in her late teens or twenties with Graves disease. Donor details come from another sample of the same person, matched by shared clones.

There are many counts of this clonotype. The chain recombines TRBV12-3 or TRBV12-4 with TRBJ1-5, with a weak D call TRBD1 (6 bases). The V and J ends lost 3 bases and 5 bases respectively, with 23 bases between them. This CDR3 is built from 18 residues. The CDR3 reads CASSFRASTGRVDQPQHF. CDR3 sequence (DNA): TGTGCCAGCAGTTTTAGGGCGTCGACAGGCCGAGTGGATCAGCCCCAGCATTTT.

This clonotype was counted at least ten times. This chain joins TRBV27 and TRBJ2-5; D perhaps matches TRBD2 (6 bases). Germline V gene lookup returns CDR1 MNHEY and CDR2 SMNVEV (reference sequence). V lost 6 bases and J 5 bases, leaving 19 bases between the germline ends. The CDR3 is made up of 15 amino acids. In DNA, the CDR3 is TGTGCCAGCAGCCAGGACTTGGGCGGGGCGGAGACCCAGTACTTC. This encodes CASSQDLGGAETQYF.

Many counts were recorded for this clonotype. V usage is TRBV20-1 and J usage is TRBJ2-3; D call uncertain. The CDR3 has 14 amino acids. CDR1 DFQATT and CDR2 SNEGSKA come from the germline V gene (reference sequence). The V end was cut by 7 bases, the J end by 0 bases, with 14 bases between. CDR3 amino acids: CSGPSATSTDTQYF. In DNA form, the CDR3 reads TGCAGTGGTCCCTCAGCTACTAGCACAGATACGCAGTATTTT.

The table lists this clonotype with many counts. This CDR3 is CAWSGTSVYEQYF. CDR3 coding DNA: TGTGCCTGGAGTGGGACTAGCGTGTACGAGCAGTACTTC. The V gene is TRBV30, the J gene TRBJ2-7; the match to TRBD2 covers 9 bases. The CDR3 has 13 amino acids. J gave up 4 bases and V 1 base, and 2 bases lay outside the gene matches. From germline, CDR1 is GTSNPN and CDR2 SVGIG (reference sequence).

This clonotype was recorded at least ten times. This chain connects TRBV7-8 to TRBJ1-4; a weak D match, TRBD1 (6 bases). The CDR3 totals 14 residues. The ends were cut back, 3 bases at V and 13 bases at J, with 18 bases in the middle. Germline-derived CDR1 and CDR2 are SGHVS and FQNEAQ. As DNA, the CDR3 is TGTGCCAGCAGCTTTCGCCCTCAGGGAGGGGGACTGTTTTTT. It specifies CASSFRPQGGGLFF.

This clonotype occurred a few times. A much larger clone lies a single base off, so this may be a read error. The genes are TRBV12-3 or TRBV12-4 and TRBJ1-4; TRBD1 matches at 7 bases. This CDR3 is built from 13 residues. CDR3 in amino acids: CASSGTVNERLFF. The CDR3 DNA is TGTGCCAGCAGCGGGACAGTAAATGAAAGACTGTTTTTT.

Concerning this clonotype: This may be a read error: a much more frequent sequence differs by one nucleotide. The chain combines TRBV25-1 with TRBJ2-2; D gene ambiguous. The CDR3 length is 16 residues. CDR1 and CDR2 (germline): MGHDK, SYGVNS. V was shortened by 0 bases and J by 4 bases, with 12 bases between the two germline ends. CDR3 DNA: TGTGCCAGCAGTGAATATGTAGGGTGGAGCACCGGGGAGCTGTTTTTT. Translating gives CASSEYVGWSTGELFF.

Of note for this clonotype: Since a much larger clone is just one base distant, this may be a read error. J is TRBJ1-1 and V is TRBV20-1; D uncertain. V was shortened by 0 bases and J by 0 bases, with 26 bases between the two germline ends. The CDR3 length is 20 residues. CDR1 and CDR2 (germline): DFQATT, SNEGSKA (reference sequence). This CDR3 reads CSARDPLNSRRNLMNTEAFF. The CDR3 nucleotides are TGCAGTGCTAGAGACCCACTTAACTCTAGACGGAACCTTATGAACACTGAAGCTTTCTTT.

This clonotype was recorded at least ten times. The chain links TRBV27 to TRBJ2-3, with D tentatively TRBD1 (6 bases). V lost 4 bases, J lost 4 bases, and 18 bases lay in between. This CDR3 has 16 residues. Per the germline V gene, CDR1 is MNHEY and CDR2 is SMNVEV (reference sequence). CDR3 residues: CASSSETGPGSDTQYF. DNA of the CDR3: TGTGCCAGCAGTTCCGAGACAGGTCCAGGTTCAGATACGCAGTATTTT.

Note on this clonotype: A much larger clone differs by one base, so this may be a read error. J is TRBJ2-1 and V is TRBV7-3, with D maybe TRBD2 (6 bases). CDR3 length: 15 residues. Germline values: CDR1 SGHTA, CDR2 FQGTGA. CDR3 amino acids: CTSSLDGSSYNEQFF. The CDR3 coding sequence is TGTACCAGCAGCTTAGACGGGAGCTCCTACAATGAGCAGTTCTTC. The full variable domain, completed using reference TRBV7-3 and TRBJ2-1, is GAGVSQTPSNKVTEKGKYVELRCDPISGHTALYWYRQSLGQGPEFLIYFQGTGAADDSGLPNDRFFAVRPEGSVSTLKIQRTERGDSAVYLCTSSLDGSSYNEQFFGPGTRLTVL.

This clonotype came up a few times. A much larger clone differs from this one at a single base, so this may be a read error. The rearrangement joins TRBV18 to TRBJ1-5; D ambiguous. Germline V gives CDR1 KGHSH, CDR2 LQKENI. The V gene lost 1 base and the J gene lost 4 bases, with 14 bases spanning the gap. The CDR3 extends over 16 amino acids. The CDR3 here is CASSPQSGTLNQPQHF. CDR3 coding DNA: TGTGCCAGCTCACCACAGTCGGGTACCCTAAATCAGCCCCAGCATTTT.

This clonotype was found many times. The chain employs TRBV30 and TRBJ1-5; D call uncertain. Trimming shortened V by 1 base and J by 2 bases, and 6 bases separated the two germline ends. Germline assignment: CDR1 GTSNPN and CDR2 SVGIG (reference sequence). The CDR3 runs 13 residues. Here the CDR3 reads CAWSEQGNQPQHF. In nucleotides, the CDR3 is TGTGCCTGGAGTGAGCAGGGCAATCAGCCCCAGCATTTT.

The rearrangement uses TRBV5-1 and TRBJ2-5; TRBD1 aligns across 7 bases. Trimming at V came to 1 base and at J to 2 bases, leaving 11 bases not matched to a gene. The CDR3 extends over 17 amino acids. From germline, CDR1 is SGHRS and CDR2 YFSETQ. CDR3: CASSLQRQQGPQETQYF. CDR3 DNA: TGCGCCAGCAGCTTGCAACGACAACAGGGGCCTCAAGAGACCCAGTACTTC.

This clonotype appeared many times. CDR3 coding DNA: TGTGCCAGCAGCGTAGACCCCGGGACTAGTGGCAGTGAGCAGTTCTTC. Translation: CASSVDPGTSGSEQFF. The genes are TRBV9 and TRBJ2-1; 8 nucleotides match TRBD2. The ends lost 0 bases at V and 9 bases at J; junction bases unmatched: 11. The length of the CDR3 is 16 residues. Germline V gene sequence: CDR1 SGDLS, CDR2 YYNGEE.

The table lists this clonotype with a few counts. V usage is TRBV7-9 and J usage is TRBJ2-3; D perhaps matches TRBD2 (6 bases). The germline V gene encodes CDR1 SEHNR and CDR2 FQNEAQ (reference sequence). CDR3 size: 15 residues. Trimming cost V 5 bases and J 1 base, with 13 bases left between them. CDR3 sequence: CASSRGTLRTDTQYF. Written as DNA, the CDR3 is TGTGCCAGCAGCCGGGGGACTCTTCGCACAGATACGCAGTATTTT. Full variable domain (outside the CDR3, taken from reference TRBV7-9 and TRBJ2-3): DTGVSQNPRHKITKRGQNVTFRCDPISEHNRLYWYRQTLGQGPEFLTYFQNEAQLEKSRLLSDRFSAERPKGSFSTLEIQRTEQGDSAMYLCASSRGTLRTDTQYFGPGTRLTVL.

CDR3 protein: CASRGGGGTTGGYTF. The CDR3 DNA reads TGTGCCAGCAGAGGAGGGGGCGGTACCACTGGGGGCTACACCTTC. The chain links TRBV6-1 to TRBJ1-2; TRBD1 aligns across 7 bases. The germline V gene encodes CDR1 MNHNS and CDR2 SASEGT. The CDR3 runs 15 residues. V trimming: 6 bases; J trimming: 8 bases; junction bases outside the gene matches: 15.

This clonotype was detected a few times. This chain links TRBV30 with TRBJ2-7; 12 bases line up with TRBD1. Germline CDR1 and CDR2: GTSNPN and SVGIG (reference sequence). The CDR3 is 17 amino acids. The V and J ends lost 2 bases and 7 bases, in that order; junction bases with no gene match: 15. The CDR3 region has the DNA TGTGCCTGGAGTCAACGTACTGGGGGACAGGGGGCTAGGGAGCAGTACTTC. As protein: CAWSQRTGGQGAREQYF.

There are many counts of this clonotype. V and J are TRBV13 and TRBJ2-3; a possible D gene is TRBD1 (6 bases). Germline assignment: CDR1 PRHDT and CDR2 FYEKMQ (reference sequence). The V and J ends lost 7 bases and 0 bases respectively, with 11 bases between them. The CDR3 consists of 14 residues. CDR3 sequence: CASIRGGSTDTQYF. The CDR3 nucleotides read TGTGCCAGCATCAGGGGCGGGAGCACAGATACGCAGTATTTT.

This clonotype was found many times. Compared with germline, one end of the junction differs, possibly owing to a read error. The V and J genes are TRBV7-8 and TRBJ1-5, with TRBD1 as a possible D gene (5 bases). The CDR3 is 15 residues long. Germline V gene sequence: CDR1 SGHVS, CDR2 FQNEAQ. The CDR3 DNA sequence: TGTGCCAGCAGTTTAGGGGTGTATAGCAATCAGCCCCAGCATTTT. Protein sequence: CASSLGVYSNQPQHF.

This clonotype came up many times. DNA for the CDR3: TGTGCCAGCAGTGTCGCAGGGCAAGAGACCCAGTACTTC. It is translated as CASSVAGQETQYF. The V and J genes are TRBV11-1 and TRBJ2-5; TRBD1 might be the D (5 bases). CDR1 and CDR2 from the germline V gene are SGHAT and FQDESV (reference sequence). The CDR3 is 13 amino acids. With 6 bases removed from V and 2 bases from J, the gap between germline ends came to 10 bases.

This clonotype was detected ten times or more. The V gene is TRBV14, the J gene TRBJ2-1; 9 positions match TRBD1. V lost 3 bases to trimming and J lost 4 bases; unmatched junction nucleotides: 4. Germline loops: CDR1 SGHDN, CDR2 FVKESK. The CDR3 has 15 residues. The CDR3 region has the DNA TGTGCCAGCAGCCAGCTAGGGACAGGGTACAATGAGCAGTTCTTC. Translated, it gives CASSQLGTGYNEQFF.

The rearrangement links TRBV20-1 to TRBJ1-3, with D possibly matching TRBD1 (5 bases). The ends were cut back, 1 base at V and 7 bases at J, with 17 bases in the middle. Germline CDR1 is DFQATT and CDR2 is SNEGSKA (reference sequence). CDR3 length equals 15 residues. The CDR3 DNA reads TGCAGTGCTAGAGGTCTCTTGGGGGAGGTGAACACCATATATTTT. It translates to CSARGLLGEVNTIYF.

The sample holds many counts of this clonotype. The chain has TRBV7-8 and TRBJ2-7; D perhaps matches TRBD2 (6 bases). The CDR3 has 14 residues. The germline gives CDR1 SGHVS, CDR2 FQNEAQ. V dropped 5 bases and J dropped 2 bases, with 13 bases sitting between them. In DNA, the CDR3 is TGTGCCAGCAGCCCCCGACTAGGGGCCTACGAGCAGTACTTC. It encodes CASSPRLGAYEQYF.

This clonotype was counted many times. The CDR3: CASSYSPRGPNYEQYF. Written as DNA, the CDR3 is TGTGCCAGCAGTTACTCACCGCGTGGCCCCAACTACGAGCAGTACTTC. The V gene is TRBV6-5, the J gene TRBJ2-7; D not certain. The CDR3 length is 16 residues. V was trimmed by 0 bases and J by 3 bases, leaving 15 bases between them. Looked up from germline, CDR1 is MNHEY and CDR2 is SVGAGI.

This clonotype was counted many times. The chain is built from TRBV27 and TRBJ1-3; 7 bases are shared with TRBD1. CDR3 length: 15 amino acids. V shed 5 bases, J shed 2 bases, and the junction held 6 bases outside the gene matches. Germline V CDR1 and CDR2: MNHEY, SMNVEV (reference sequence). The CDR3 nucleotides read TGTGCCAGCAGTAGAGCCGGGACAGCTGGAAACACCATATATTTT. Its protein is CASSRAGTAGNTIYF.

This chain links TRBV20-1 with TRBJ2-5; possibly TRBD1 for D (5 bases). Between the trimmed V and J ends, which lost 7 bases and 2 bases, there was a span of 11 bases. CDR1 DFQATT and CDR2 SNEGSKA come from the germline V gene (reference sequence). The CDR3 contains 12 residues. This CDR3 is CSVDRQQETQYF. CDR3 coding DNA: TGCAGTGTAGACAGACAACAAGAGACCCAGTACTTC.

The CDR3 nucleotides read TGTGCCAGTACTAAAAGGGGAGTAGGAAACACTGAAGCTTTCTTT. Protein: CASTKRGVGNTEAFF. V usage is TRBV19 and J usage is TRBJ1-1; tentative D call: TRBD1 (5 bases). CDR3 length equals 15 residues. Germline lookup yields CDR1 LNHDA and CDR2 SQIVND (reference sequence). Trimming took 7 bases from V and 2 from J, leaving 17 bases between them.